A selection of T cell receptor beta chains follows, all from one sample in a study of graft-versus-host responses after intestinal transplantation. Using immunoSEQ multiplex PCR, the repertoire was profiled, and TCRdb retains in-frame clones only, with some absent. The sample carries 20,000 to 30,000 clones, 70% to 90% recorded once. The input for sequencing was PBMCs, taken roughly 450 days after intestinal transplant. All receptors derive from a human patient who received an intestinal transplant, so some T cells may come from the graft donor. CDR3s leave out the opening cysteine and the closing phenylalanine or tryptophan. The order of the fields is J gene, V gene, CDR3 length, D gene, CDR3 protein. The D gene is left open where the match is weak.

TRBJ2-5,TRBV5-1,12,TRBD1,ASSHGTEQETQY
TRBJ2-7,TRBV7-9,10,TRBD1,ASSLAARGLT
TRBJ2-7,TRBV7-8,13,TRBD1,ASSLGQGEPYEQY
TRBJ2-7,TRBV6-6,13,NA,ASSYPTERTYEQY
TRBJ1-1,TRBV29-1,12,TRBD1,SVPQQGQGAEAF
TRBJ1-3,TRBV4-2,19,TRBD1,ASSRHRGTTFLYPLRNTIY
TRBJ2-3,TRBV9,14,TRBD2,ASSPPSGWGTDTQY
TRBJ1-2,TRBV6-1,14,NA,ASSEYPPGVHYGYT
TRBJ2-2,TRBV27,13,TRBD1,ASRTDRANTGELF
TRBJ1-2,TRBV6-1,12,NA,ASRLYRDNYGYT
TRBJ2-7,TRBV30,12,TRBD1,AWSVEGASYEQY
TRBJ2-1,TRBV29-1,17,NA,SVEWRGRLWREERREQF
TRBJ2-5,TRBV6-6,12,NA,ASSYFGGQETQY
TRBJ2-5,TRBV7-2,13,NA,ASSLMRGGEETQY
TRBJ2-5,TRBV5-1,12,NA,ASSLDGFQGTQY
TRBJ1-5,TRBV19,13,NA,ASRTQRQDNQPQH
TRBJ2-3,TRBV6-9,14,TRBD2,ASSYSIAGVAHTQY
TRBJ1-1,TRBV5-6,12,TRBD1,ASSLGQGGTEAF
TRBJ1-3,TRBV6-5,12,NA,ASLRDLTGNTIY
TRBJ2-1,TRBV6-1,14,TRBD2,ASSEARGLPGGEQF
TRBJ2-7,TRBV5-6,13,NA,ASSLVGLGLYEQY
TRBJ2-1,TRBV29-1,11,NA,SATGTGYNEQF
TRBJ2-1,TRBV5-1,12,TRBD2,ASSYSGRGDEQF
TRBJ2-7,TRBV7-9,11,NA,ASSLSLGYEQY
TRBJ1-2,TRBV6-6,9,NA,ASGYNYGYT
TRBJ2-1,TRBV5-1,11,TRBD2,ASRPSGKNEQF
TRBJ1-1,TRBV7-2,13,NA,ARGWRGDFYTEAF
TRBJ1-1,TRBV7-9,13,NA,ASSLEWGLGTEAF
TRBJ1-2,TRBV16,15,NA,ASSNLTVGRKTYGYT
TRBJ2-2,TRBV9,15,TRBD2,ASSALSGRADTGELF
TRBJ1-4,TRBV30,14,TRBD1,AWSLGDRGTNEKLF
TRBJ1-5,TRBV19,13,NA,ASSGQFYSNQPQH
TRBJ1-1,TRBV18,13,NA,ASSPGGRGPTEAF
TRBJ2-1,TRBV7-9,12,NA,ASSPKGSYNEQF
TRBJ2-7,TRBV6-5,13,NA,ASSYLGQGRGEQY
TRBJ1-4,TRBV7-9,13,NA,ASSLEGRLNEKLF
TRBJ2-5,TRBV10-3,14,TRBD2,AISEGLAGNTETQY
TRBJ2-7,TRBV13,12,TRBD1,ASSLDRGRYEQY
TRBJ2-7,TRBV29-1,11,TRBD1,SVSDRDDDEQY
TRBJ1-1,TRBV18,11,NA,ASSPPPNTEAF
TRBJ1-3,TRBV6-5,12,NA,ASSYSISGNTIY
TRBJ1-5,TRBV7-8,12,NA,ASYLKEAGQPQH